Shown below are 28 T cell receptor beta chains from a single sample sequenced in a study of a mutant IDH1 vaccine in newly diagnosed glioma. The time point denotes: week 11, during vaccination. Each vaccine dose was 300 ug of mutant IDH1 20-mer peptide, with topical imiquimod. These receptors have no known antigen. Assay used: immunoSEQ multiplex PCR; TCRdb lists only in-frame clones, some missing. The repertoire holds 55,000 to 65,000 clones, about 84% seen once, with around 3.5% in the top ten. The source was PBMCs, collected from a glioma patient whose treatment included an IDH1 peptide vaccine. The receptor set was obtained from a man aged 30 to 45 with glioma.

The CDR3 nucleotides are TGTGCCAGCAGCTTAGTGGACTGGAGCCAAGAGACCCAGTACTTC. Translation: CASSLVDWSQETQYF. The chain is built from TRBV7-8 and TRBJ2-5; TRBD2 is a possible D gene (5 bases). This CDR3 contains 15 residues. Per the germline V gene, CDR1 is SGHVS and CDR2 is FQNEAQ. V was pared by 1 base and J by 1 base, with 10 bases between.

The chain has TRBV4-3 and TRBJ1-2; D is undetermined. V shed 2 bases and J shed 3 bases, with 13 bases lying between them. This CDR3 contains 15 residues. The germline V gene has CDR1 LGHNA and CDR2 YSLEER. Written as DNA, the CDR3 is TGCGCCAGCAGCCAATCCTCAGGTTTCCACTATGGCTACACCTTC. Its protein is CASSQSSGFHYGYTF.

On this clone: Other DNA sequences in this sample translate to the same CDR3. The CDR3: CASSLGTGNQPQHF. The DNA for the CDR3 is TGTGCCAGCAGCTTGGGGACAGGGAATCAGCCCCAGCATTTT. The chain employs TRBV7-9 and TRBJ1-5; 9 bases line up with TRBD1. Trimming took 3 bases from V and 4 from J; bases not matched to a gene: 1. CDR1 and CDR2 (germline): SEHNR, FQNEAQ (reference sequence). The CDR3 has 14 residues. Drawing the rest from reference TRBV7-9 and TRBJ1-5, the complete variable domain is DTGVSQNPRHKITKRGQNVTFRCDPISEHNRLYWYRQTLGQGPEFLTYFQNEAQLEKSRLLSDRFSAERPKGSFSTLEIQRTEQGDSAMYLCASSLGTGNQPQHFGDGTRLSIL.

V usage is TRBV7-2 and J usage is TRBJ2-2, with 8 bases that match TRBD1. The CDR3 extends over 14 amino acids. CDR1 is SGHTA and CDR2 is FQGNSA in the germline V gene. J lost 4 bases, V lost 4 bases, and 2 bases had no gene match. This CDR3 reads CASSYQGATGELFF. CDR3 DNA sequence: TGTGCCAGCAGCTATCAGGGGGCCACCGGGGAGCTGTTTTTT.

This chain uses TRBV7-2 with TRBJ2-5; D could derive from TRBD1 or TRBD2 (5 bases each). Germline V gene lookup returns CDR1 SGHTA and CDR2 FQGNSA. CDR3 length: 15 amino acids. Trimming shortened V by 0 bases and J by 9 bases, and 17 bases separated the two germline ends. CDR3 amino acids: CASSLAVGAGLSQYF. The CDR3 bases are TGTGCCAGCAGCTTAGCCGTCGGGGCAGGGTTGTCCCAGTACTTC.

The V and J genes are TRBV11-3 and TRBJ2-1; D unresolved. V gave up 6 bases and J gave up 3 bases, with 12 bases separating them. Per germline, CDR1 SGHNT and CDR2 YENEEA. The CDR3 extends over 14 amino acids. The CDR3, as DNA: TGTGCCAGCAGTTCCCGGTACCTCTACAATGAGCAGTTCTTC. Its translation is CASSSRYLYNEQFF.

This clone showed up just a few times. The CDR3 bases are TGCAGCGTCCGGGACGTAAGCTCTGGAAACACCATATATTTT. Protein sequence: CSVRDVSSGNTIYF. The chain recombines TRBV29-1 with TRBJ1-3; maybe TRBD1 (5 bases). V dropped 6 bases and J dropped 0 bases, with 12 bases sitting between them. Per germline, CDR1 SQVTM and CDR2 ANQGSEA. This CDR3 has 14 residues.

The chain carries TRBV7-2 and TRBJ1-1; D ambiguous. Deletions cut 5 bases from V and 3 bases from J, with 16 bases between. Germline CDR1 and CDR2: SGHTA and FQGNSA. The CDR3 spans 15 residues. The chain's CDR3 is CASSELPAPHTEAFF. CDR3 nucleotides: TGTGCCAGCAGCGAACTTCCGGCCCCTCACACTGAAGCTTTCTTT.

The rearrangement links TRBV27 to TRBJ1-2, with 7 bases identical to TRBD1. CDR1 MNHEY and CDR2 SMNVEV come from the germline V gene (reference sequence). This CDR3 has 15 residues. The J segment lost 8 bases and the V segment lost 2 bases, leaving 11 bases of the junction unmatched. In DNA form, the CDR3 reads TGTGCCAGCAGTTTAAAGCAGGGGGTCATGACAGGCTACACCTTC. Protein: CASSLKQGVMTGYTF.

The V and J genes are TRBV7-9 and TRBJ2-6; 8 bases map to TRBD1. J lost 0 bases, V lost 5 bases, and 6 bases had no gene match. The CDR3 extends over 17 amino acids. The germline V gene encodes CDR1 SEHNR and CDR2 FQNEAQ (reference sequence). The CDR3 DNA is TGTGCCAGCAGCCAAGACAGGGGAGACTCTGGGGCCAACGTCCTGACTTTC. Its translation is CASSQDRGDSGANVLTF.

The rearrangement uses TRBV19 and TRBJ2-2; 8 positions agree with TRBD2. V lost 5 bases and J lost 2; bases outside the gene matches: 4. From germline, CDR1 is LNHDA and CDR2 SQIVND (reference sequence). The CDR3 is made up of 15 amino acids. The CDR3 coding sequence is TGTGCCAGTAGTCTTAGCGGGACCAACACCGGGGAGCTGTTTTTT. It codes for CASSLSGTNTGELFF.

The chain carries TRBV13 and TRBJ2-1; D gene unclear. Germline CDR1 PRHDT, CDR2 FYEKMQ (reference sequence). Trimming removed 0 bases from V and 9 bases from J, with 3 bases in between. This CDR3 has 11 residues. CDR3 in DNA: TGTGCCAGCAGCTTAGGAGTTGAGCAGTTCTTC. It yields the protein CASSLGVEQFF.

The chain is built from TRBV18 and TRBJ2-3; D may be TRBD1 (5 bases). CDR1 and CDR2 from the germline V gene are KGHSH and LQKENI. Trimming shortened V by 2 bases and J by 5 bases, and 11 bases separated the two germline ends. The CDR3 sequence is 14 residues long. The CDR3 here is CASSPRQGIDTQYF. The DNA of the CDR3 is TGTGCCAGCTCACCAAGGCAGGGAATAGATACGCAGTATTTT.

This chain connects TRBV5-8 to TRBJ2-3, with D possibly called TRBD1 or TRBD2 (6 bases each). Trimming took off 4 bases at V and 1 base at J, with 13 bases between the two ends. This CDR3 contains 15 residues. Germline loops: CDR1 SGHTS, CDR2 YDEGEE. Here the CDR3 reads CASSRRGVRTDTQYF. The CDR3 nucleotides read TGTGCCAGCAGCCGGAGGGGGGTCCGCACAGATACGCAGTATTTT.

The V gene is TRBV28, the J gene TRBJ2-7; D might be TRBD2 (6 bases). CDR3 length: 13 residues. Deletions cut 8 bases from V and 0 bases from J, with 11 bases between. Looked up from germline, CDR1 is MDHEN and CDR2 is SYDVKM. DNA for the CDR3: TGTGCCAGCTACGGGACTCCCTCCTACGAGCAGTACTTC. It encodes CASYGTPSYEQYF. The full variable domain, in which reference TRBV28 and TRBJ2-7 provide the parts outside the CDR3, is DVKVTQSSRYLVKRTGEKVFLECVQDMDHENMFWYRQDPGLGLRLIYFSYDVKMKEKGDIPEGYSVSREKKERFSLILESASTNQTSMYLCASYGTPSYEQYFGPGTRLTVT.

J is TRBJ2-5 and V is TRBV7-8; D could derive from TRBD1 or TRBD2 (5 bases each). CDR1 and CDR2 (germline): SGHVS, FQNEAQ. V was trimmed by 3 bases and J by 5 bases, leaving 22 bases between them. The CDR3 has 17 residues. The CDR3 coding sequence is TGTGCCAGCAGCTTTGCTGGGGGTAATTTGTTAGTGGAGACCCAGTACTTC. Translation gives CASSFAGGNLLVETQYF.

V gene TRBV29-1 combines with J gene TRBJ1-6; possible D gene TRBD1, 5 bases. V gave up 4 bases and J gave up 7 bases, with 11 bases separating them. CDR3 size: 13 residues. Germline V gives CDR1 SQVTM, CDR2 ANQGSEA. CDR3 DNA sequence: TGCAGCGTTGGTGAGGAGGGGAATTCACCCCTCCACTTT. Translating it yields CSVGEEGNSPLHF.

V gene TRBV4-3 combines with J gene TRBJ2-7; TRBD2 might be the D (6 bases). The V gene's germline CDR1 is LGHNA and CDR2 YSLEER. The CDR3 is 15 residues long. V dropped 4 bases and J dropped 0 bases, with 13 bases sitting between them. The CDR3 loop is CASSPGLSSSYEQYF. In nucleotides, the CDR3 is TGCGCCAGCAGCCCGGGACTTTCAAGCTCCTACGAGCAGTACTTC.

J is TRBJ2-2 and V is TRBV9; tentative D call: TRBD1 (6 bases). The CDR3 sequence is 16 residues long. Trimming removed 3 bases from V and 6 bases from J, with 18 bases in between. From germline, CDR1 is SGDLS and CDR2 YYNGEE. CDR3 bases: TGTGCCAGCAGCGCCCCGGGACACCTGCGCTCCGGGGAGCTGTTTTTT. Translated: CASSAPGHLRSGELFF.

The chain uses TRBV7-8 and TRBJ2-3, with a possible D match to TRBD2 (7 bases). V lost 3 bases, J lost 9 bases, and 16 bases lay in between. The CDR3 runs to 14 residues. Germline V lookup: CDR1 SGHVS, CDR2 FQNEAQ. This CDR3 is CASSFGGADSTQYF. Here the CDR3 DNA reads TGTGCCAGCAGCTTTGGGGGGGCTGACTCAACGCAGTATTTT.

The CDR3 loop reads CASSPEGDTDTQYF. CDR3 nucleotides: TGTGCCAGCAGCCCAGAGGGGGACACAGATACGCAGTATTTT. The chain uses TRBV7-9 and TRBJ2-3, with D perhaps TRBD1 (6 bases). CDR3 length equals 14 residues. Looked up from germline, CDR1 is SEHNR and CDR2 is FQNEAQ (reference sequence). V was shortened by 5 bases and J by 2 bases, with 11 bases between the two germline ends.

CDR3 DNA sequence: TGTGCCACGACCCCCGGACAGGGGTTGCATGAGCAGTTCTTC. Protein sequence: CATTPGQGLHEQFF. This chain joins TRBV6-4 and TRBJ2-1, with TRBD1 identical over 9 bases. After removal of 10 bases from V and 8 bases from J, the junction contained 12 bases not matched to a gene. The CDR3 runs to 14 residues. From germline, CDR1 is MRHNA and CDR2 SNTAGT.

This rearrangement joins TRBV7-9 to TRBJ1-2; D gene uncertain. This CDR3 region has 14 residues. Germline-derived CDR1 and CDR2 are SEHNR and FQNEAQ (reference sequence). With 7 bases removed from V and 7 bases from J, the gap between germline ends came to 19 bases. The CDR3 loop reads CASTLGSWSGGYTF. The CDR3 DNA reads TGTGCCAGCACCTTGGGGAGTTGGTCTGGTGGCTACACCTTC.

This clone was detected a few times. The chain carries TRBV7-6 and TRBJ1-1; D unresolved. The V and J ends lost 5 bases and 5 bases respectively, with 18 bases between them. This CDR3 has 15 amino acids. Germline V lookup: CDR1 SGHVS, CDR2 FNYEAQ. The CDR3 region is CASSASRTPETEAFF. CDR3 in DNA: TGTGCCAGCAGCGCGTCCCGGACCCCGGAGACTGAAGCTTTCTTT.

V gene TRBV30 combines with J gene TRBJ2-2; 7 bases match TRBD1. J gave up 6 bases and V 5 bases, and 12 bases lay outside the gene matches. Germline CDR1 reads GTSNPN; CDR2 reads SVGIG (reference sequence). The CDR3 spans 15 residues. This CDR3 is CAWDPIQGFPGELFF. In nucleotides, the CDR3 is TGTGCCTGGGACCCCATACAGGGGTTTCCCGGGGAGCTGTTTTTT.

This chain connects TRBV5-1 to TRBJ2-6, with a possible D match to TRBD2 (5 bases). V gave up 0 bases and J gave up 0 bases, with 7 bases separating them. CDR1 is SGHRS, CDR2 YFSETQ, per germline. The CDR3 sequence is 16 residues long. DNA of the CDR3: TGCGCCAGCAGCTTGGACGGGATCTCTGGGGCCAACGTCCTGACTTTC. Its protein is CASSLDGISGANVLTF.

This sequence joins TRBV28 and TRBJ2-1; no reliable D call. The CDR3 totals 14 residues. The germline gives CDR1 MDHEN, CDR2 SYDVKM. V was clipped by 8 bases and J by 4 bases, with 15 bases between them. The CDR3 spells CASVDPVSYNEQFF. CDR3 bases: TGTGCCAGCGTAGACCCCGTTAGTTACAATGAGCAGTTCTTC. Full variable domain (remainder filled in from reference TRBV28 and TRBJ2-1): DVKVTQSSRYLVKRTGEKVFLECVQDMDHENMFWYRQDPGLGLRLIYFSYDVKMKEKGDIPEGYSVSREKKERFSLILESASTNQTSMYLCASVDPVSYNEQFFGPGTRLTVL.

The chain has TRBV9 and TRBJ2-7, with D perhaps matching TRBD1 (6 bases). CDR3 length equals 14 residues. From germline, CDR1 is SGDLS and CDR2 YYNGEE. V lost 3 bases to trimming and J lost 6 bases, with 16 bases between them. CDR3: CASSAGQGSIEQYF. CDR3 nucleotide sequence: TGTGCCAGCAGCGCGGGACAAGGGTCTATCGAGCAGTACTTC.